This TCR beta chain was observed in a study of T cell changes during pregnancy in multiple sclerosis. In its sample, this clone was seen once. Generated by immunoSEQ multiplex PCR, the TCRdb table keeps only in-frame clones and is missing some. Of 50,000 to 60,000 clones listed, 89% are singletons. The specimen was peripheral blood, collected after pregnancy. This receptor was identified in a female donor with multiple sclerosis, enrolled in a pregnancy study.

The CDR3 nucleotides are TGTGCCAGCAGCTTCAGATGGGACAGCAATGAGCAGTTCTTC. Its translation is CASSFRWDSNEQFF. This chain links TRBV11-2 with TRBJ2-1; 7 bases line up with TRBD1. The junction had 5 bases not matched to a gene; V was cut back by 3 bases and J by 6 bases. The germline V gene encodes CDR1 SGHAT and CDR2 FQNNGV. The CDR3 is 14 residues long.